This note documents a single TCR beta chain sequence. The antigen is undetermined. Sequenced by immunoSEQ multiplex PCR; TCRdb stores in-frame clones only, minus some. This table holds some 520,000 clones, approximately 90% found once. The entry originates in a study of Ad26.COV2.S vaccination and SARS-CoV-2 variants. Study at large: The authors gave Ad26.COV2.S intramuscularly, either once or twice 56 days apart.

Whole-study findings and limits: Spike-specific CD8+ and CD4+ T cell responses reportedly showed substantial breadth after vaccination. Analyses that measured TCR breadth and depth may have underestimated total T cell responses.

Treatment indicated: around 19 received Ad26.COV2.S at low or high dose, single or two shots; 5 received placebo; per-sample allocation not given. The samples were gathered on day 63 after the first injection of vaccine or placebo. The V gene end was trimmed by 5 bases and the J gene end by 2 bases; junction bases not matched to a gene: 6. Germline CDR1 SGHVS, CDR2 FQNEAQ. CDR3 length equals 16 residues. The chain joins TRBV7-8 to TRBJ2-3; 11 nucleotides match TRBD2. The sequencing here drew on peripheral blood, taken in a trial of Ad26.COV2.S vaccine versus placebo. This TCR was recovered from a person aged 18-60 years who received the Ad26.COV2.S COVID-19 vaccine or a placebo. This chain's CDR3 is CASSLGTSGNTDTQYF. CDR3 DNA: TGTGCCAGCAGCCTGGGGACTAGCGGAAACACAGATACGCAGTATTTT.